This TCR beta chain was retrieved from a study of T cell responses to AZD1222 COVID-19 vaccine. General study findings and limits: Regions left unmutated in variants are reportedly the target of nearly half of spike-specific TCRs. Increased Spike-specific TCR breadth and depth were observed after two AZD1222 doses. Clonal diversity was possibly underestimated, and white British individuals and females predominated among donors. Of the AZD1222 recipients, only 5 to 7 were seropositive at baseline.

The V segment lost 3 bases and the J segment 8 bases; nucleotides outside the gene matches: 4. CDR3 length: 13 amino acids. Per germline, CDR1 SGDLS and CDR2 YYNGEE. For this clone: The antigen is not known.

Some clones are missing from TCRdb's copy, which holds only in-frame ones; the method was immunoSEQ multiplex PCR. The sample shows roughly 180,000 clones, 90% of them seen only once. The material sequenced was peripheral blood, taken on day 0 of AZD1222 vaccination. The TCR sequence derives from an adult in good health. This chain links TRBV9 with TRBJ2-1; 8 nucleotides line up with TRBD2. The CDR3 region is CASSGGLGDEQFF. CDR3 nucleotide sequence: TGTGCCAGCAGCGGGGGACTAGGGGATGAGCAGTTCTTC.